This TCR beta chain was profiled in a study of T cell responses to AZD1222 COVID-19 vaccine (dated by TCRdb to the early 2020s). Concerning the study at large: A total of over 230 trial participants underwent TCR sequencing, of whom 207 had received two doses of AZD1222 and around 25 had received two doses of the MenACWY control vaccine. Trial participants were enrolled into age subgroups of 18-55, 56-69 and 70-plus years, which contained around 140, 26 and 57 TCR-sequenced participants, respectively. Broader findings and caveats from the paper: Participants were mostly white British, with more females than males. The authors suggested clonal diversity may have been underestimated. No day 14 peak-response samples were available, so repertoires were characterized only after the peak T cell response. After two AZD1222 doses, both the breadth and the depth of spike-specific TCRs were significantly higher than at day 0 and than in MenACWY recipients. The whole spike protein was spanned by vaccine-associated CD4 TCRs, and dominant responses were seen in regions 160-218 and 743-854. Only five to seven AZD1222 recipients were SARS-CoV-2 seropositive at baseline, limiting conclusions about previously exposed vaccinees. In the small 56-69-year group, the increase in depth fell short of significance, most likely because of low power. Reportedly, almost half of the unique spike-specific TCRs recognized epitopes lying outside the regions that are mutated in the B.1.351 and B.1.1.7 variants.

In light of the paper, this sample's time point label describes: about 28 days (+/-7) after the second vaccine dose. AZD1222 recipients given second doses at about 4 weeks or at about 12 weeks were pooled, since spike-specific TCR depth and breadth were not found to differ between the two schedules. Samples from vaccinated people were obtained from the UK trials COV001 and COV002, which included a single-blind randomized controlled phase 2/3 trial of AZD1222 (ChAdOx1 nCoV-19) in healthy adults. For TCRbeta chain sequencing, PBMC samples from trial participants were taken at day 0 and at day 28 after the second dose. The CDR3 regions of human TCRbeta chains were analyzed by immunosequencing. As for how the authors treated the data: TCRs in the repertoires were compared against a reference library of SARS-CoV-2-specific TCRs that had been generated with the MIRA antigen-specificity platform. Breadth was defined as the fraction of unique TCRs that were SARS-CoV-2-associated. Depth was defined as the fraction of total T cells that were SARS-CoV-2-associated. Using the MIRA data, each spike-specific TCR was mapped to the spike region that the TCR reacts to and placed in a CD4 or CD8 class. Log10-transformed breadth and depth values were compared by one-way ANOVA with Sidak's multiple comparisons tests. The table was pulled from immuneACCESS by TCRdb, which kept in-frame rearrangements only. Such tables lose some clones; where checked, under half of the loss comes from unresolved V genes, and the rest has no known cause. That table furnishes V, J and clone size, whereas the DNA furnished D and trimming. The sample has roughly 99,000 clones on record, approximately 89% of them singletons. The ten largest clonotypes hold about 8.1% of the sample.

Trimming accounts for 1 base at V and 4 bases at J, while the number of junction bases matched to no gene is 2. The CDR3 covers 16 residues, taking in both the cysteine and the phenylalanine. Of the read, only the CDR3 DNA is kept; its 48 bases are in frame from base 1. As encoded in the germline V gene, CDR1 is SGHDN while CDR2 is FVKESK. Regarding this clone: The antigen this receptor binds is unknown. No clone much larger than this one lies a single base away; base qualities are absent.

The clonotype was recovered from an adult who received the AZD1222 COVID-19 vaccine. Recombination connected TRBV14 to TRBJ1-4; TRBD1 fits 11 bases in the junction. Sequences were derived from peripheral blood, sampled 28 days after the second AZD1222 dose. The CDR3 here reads CASSQGTGGRNEKLFF. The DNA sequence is TGTGCCAGCAGCCAAGGGACAGGGGGCCGTAATGAAAAACTGTTTTTT.